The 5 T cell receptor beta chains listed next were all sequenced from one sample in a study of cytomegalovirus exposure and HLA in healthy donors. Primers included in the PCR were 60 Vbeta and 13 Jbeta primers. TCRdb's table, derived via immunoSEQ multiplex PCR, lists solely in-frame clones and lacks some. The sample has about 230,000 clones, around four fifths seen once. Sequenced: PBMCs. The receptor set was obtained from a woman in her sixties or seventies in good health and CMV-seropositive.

CDR3 sequence reads: CASSLTTSGGQKGQFF. Written as DNA, the CDR3 is TGCGCCAGCAGTCTGACGACTAGCGGGGGTCAAAAGGGGCAGTTCTTC. This chain links TRBV4-3 with TRBJ2-1, with 12 bases identical to TRBD2. Germline V lookup: CDR1 LGHNA, CDR2 YSLEER. This CDR3 is 16 amino acids long. V lost 6 bases to trimming and J lost 12 bases; unmatched junction nucleotides: 15.

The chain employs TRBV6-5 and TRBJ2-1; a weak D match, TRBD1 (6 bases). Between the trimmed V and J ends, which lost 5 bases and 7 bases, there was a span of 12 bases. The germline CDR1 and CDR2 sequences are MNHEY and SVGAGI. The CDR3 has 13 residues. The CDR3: CASSRTETNEQFF. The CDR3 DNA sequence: TGTGCCAGCAGTAGGACAGAGACAAATGAGCAGTTCTTC.

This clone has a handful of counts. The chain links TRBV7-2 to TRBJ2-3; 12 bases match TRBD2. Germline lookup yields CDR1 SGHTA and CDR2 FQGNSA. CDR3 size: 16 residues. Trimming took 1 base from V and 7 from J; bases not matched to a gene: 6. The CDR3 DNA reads TGTGCCAGCAGCTTAGACCTAGCGGGGGGGCGGAATACGCAGTATTTT. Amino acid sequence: CASSLDLAGGRNTQYF.

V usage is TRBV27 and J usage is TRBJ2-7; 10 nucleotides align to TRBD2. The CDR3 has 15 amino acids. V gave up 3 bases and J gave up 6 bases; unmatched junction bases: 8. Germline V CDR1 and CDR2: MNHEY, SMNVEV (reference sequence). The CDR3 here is CASSLWLAGESEQYF. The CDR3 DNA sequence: TGTGCCAGCAGTTTGTGGCTAGCGGGAGAGAGCGAGCAGTACTTC.

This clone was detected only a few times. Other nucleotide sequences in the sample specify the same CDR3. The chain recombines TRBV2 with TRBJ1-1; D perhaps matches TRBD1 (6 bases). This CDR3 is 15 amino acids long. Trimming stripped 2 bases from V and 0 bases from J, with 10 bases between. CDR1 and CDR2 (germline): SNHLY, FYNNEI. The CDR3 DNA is TGTGCCAGCAGTGAACAGGGGAGCATGAACACTGAAGCTTTCTTT. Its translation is CASSEQGSMNTEAFF.